Included here is one T cell receptor beta chain sequence, with context. Its antigen target is currently unknown. No much larger clone is present one base from it, and per-base qualities are unavailable. Libraries were made using 5' RACE. The listed sequencing device is Illumina HiSeq 2500. The second PCR ran for about 7 to 11 cycles and used a J-beta primer mix along with a sample-barcoded 5' primer. Each TCR beta cDNA molecule received a unique molecular identifier from a template-switch 5' adaptor carrying 12 random nucleotides. Each sample yielded at least 2.5 million CDR3-containing paired-end reads. First-strand cDNA was synthesized from all RNA with the Mint cDNA synthesis kit, primed by a TRBC-specific oligonucleotide. All cDNA was treated with uracil-DNA glycosylase and then went through a first 18-cycle PCR with the universal primers M1SS and BC2_uni_R. The paper's data handling went like this. For normalization, 1 million high-quality reads, each with a distinct molecular identifier, were randomly selected from each sample. Reads sharing molecular identifiers were discarded rather than binned into consensus sequences. MiTCR, with a Q25 quality threshold and the strictest error-elimination algorithm, was used for CDR3 identification, clonotype clustering and error correction. A nonparametric unseen species model with Euler transformation was used to estimate lower-bound total TCR beta diversity. The public sequencing data were trimmed at Q25 with fastp and processed into clonotypes with MiXCR by TCRdb, which kept only in-frame beta chains. Rows matching on CDR3 protein sequence are summarized as one entry with the most common DNA and genes. For this entry, the V and J calls and clone size follow TCRdb and not the study's own pipeline. In all, the sample holds around 580,000 distinct CDR3 sequences, and around half of those were seen once. Approximately 25% of the sample belongs to the ten largest clones.

Donors were a few dozen systemically healthy Caucasian individuals from Russia aged roughly 6 to 90 years. Each donor gave roughly 9.5 milliliters of peripheral blood, collected into EDTA-treated Vacutainer tubes. PBMCs were isolated by Ficoll-Paque density-gradient centrifugation, with at least 6 million obtained per sample. Total RNA was extracted from PBMCs with Trizol reagent, with at least 6 micrograms obtained per sample. For every donor, flow cytometry on a PBMC aliquot measured the percentage of naive CD45RAhigh/CD27high T cells. Looking up the germline V gene yields CDR1 SGHRS and CDR2 YFSETQ. The CDR3 runs 15 residues from the cysteine to the phenylalanine. Kept here is only the CDR3 DNA, which spans 45 bases and is read in frame from base 1. From V the trimming removes 2 bases and from J it removes 6 bases, while the gene matches leave 5 bases of the junction unaccounted for. The sample comes from a study of blood T cells in healthy people across ages (dated by TCRdb to the mid-2010s). As for the study more broadly: In model experiments, template switching captured roughly one uniquely barcoded TCR beta cDNA molecule for every two T cells. To avoid experimental bias, donors of different ages were distributed randomly across sequencing lanes. Age-related changes in TCR beta repertoire diversity were measured in the study by deep sequencing normalized with unique cDNA molecular identifiers. The donors were split into four age groups: young (average 16 years), middle-aged (over 35), aged (more than 55) and long-lived (about 74). The study analyzed two additional independent replicas of 1 million unique cDNA reads from the same blood draw for two donors, one aged 18 to 29 and one aged 80 or older.

The investigation overall reported the following: Because profiling used bulk unsorted PBMCs, naive and antigen-experienced compartments could not be compared conclusively. Donor CMV infection status was unknown, potentially confounding age-related changes in expanded clonotypes. Observed TCR beta diversity per million T cells fell roughly linearly with age, and a significant reduction was already apparent by age roughly 40. Total diversity estimates from one million sequenced T cells were considered lower bounds and underestimates. There was a strong correlation between observed TCR beta diversity and the percentage of naive T cells measured by flow cytometry. Compared with the aged group, the long-lived group had more naive CD4+ T cells, fewer expanded clones and increased TCR diversity, suggesting age selection.

The sequence was obtained from an elderly man in good health. What was sequenced was blood. The chain employs TRBV5-1 and TRBJ2-3, with 11 middle bases fitting TRBD2. CDR3 protein: CASSFTSGRADTQYF. The base sequence is TGCGCCAGCAGCTTTACTAGCGGGAGAGCGGATACGCAGTATTTT.